This record looks at one TCR beta chain sequence and its context. Its cognate antigen is unknown. The data derive from a study of T cell responses to AZD1222 COVID-19 vaccine. The CDR3 runs 17 residues. Losses at the gene ends were 4 bases for V and 4 bases for J; bases not matched to a gene: 15. Germline V gives CDR1 SGHNT, CDR2 YYREEE (reference sequence). Sequenced by immunoSEQ multiplex PCR; TCRdb stores in-frame clones only, minus some. The sample lists about 110,000 clones; roughly 89% were seen once. Findings and caveats of the study: Increases in Spike-specific TCR breadth and depth were seen after two AZD1222 doses. Repertoires were collected only later (after the peak T cell response had occurred). Spike-wide vaccine-associated CD4 TCRs dominated at 160-218 and 743-854. The donor group comprised mostly white British people and more females; the analysis possibly underestimated clonal diversity.

Sequencing used peripheral blood, obtained on day 0 of MenACWY control vaccination. The source of this sequence is an adult in good health. The chain is built from TRBV5-4 and TRBJ2-5; the match to TRBD1 covers 8 bases. The CDR3: CASSKDPSYTGGETQYF. In nucleotides, the CDR3 is TGTGCCAGCAGCAAGGACCCCTCGTACACAGGGGGAGAGACCCAGTACTTC.